This T cell receptor beta chain comes out of a study of blood T cells in healthy people across ages. Study-level findings and limits: Leaving the PBMCs unsorted stopped any conclusive comparison of naive versus antigen-experienced cells.

Combining a sample-barcoded 5' primer with a J-beta primer mix, a second PCR ran for about 7 to 11 cycles. TCRdb reanalysed the 5' RACE reads using MiXCR and keeps one entry per CDR3 protein. The sample lists nearly 1 million distinct CDR3 sequences, roughly 47% occurring once. As to this clonotype: Its antigen remains unknown.

This CDR3 contains 14 residues. The germline CDR1 and CDR2 sequences are MNHEY and SVGEGT. With 6 bases clipped from V and 2 bases from J, the junction kept 7 bases outside the gene matches. This chain joins TRBV6-2 or TRBV6-3 and TRBJ2-7, with 7 bases matching TRBD2. This clonotype originated in a woman aged 55 to 70 in good health. The sample comprised blood. The DNA of the CDR3 is TGTGCCAGCAGACAAGCGGGACCTGCCTACGAGCAGTACTTC. The encoded protein is CASRQAGPAYEQYF.